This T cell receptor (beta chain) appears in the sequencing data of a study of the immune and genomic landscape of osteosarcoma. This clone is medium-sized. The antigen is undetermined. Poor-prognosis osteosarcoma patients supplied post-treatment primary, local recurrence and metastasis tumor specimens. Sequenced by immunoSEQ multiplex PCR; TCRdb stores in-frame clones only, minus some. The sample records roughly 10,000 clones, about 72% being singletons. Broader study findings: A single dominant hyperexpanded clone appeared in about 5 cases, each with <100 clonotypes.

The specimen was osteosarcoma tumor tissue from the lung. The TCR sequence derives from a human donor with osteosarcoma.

The CDR3 nucleotides are TGTGCCAGTAGTGTAGGGATGAACACTGAAGCTTTCTTT. Translated: CASSVGMNTEAFF. The chain recombines TRBV19 with TRBJ1-1; unclear D gene. CDR1 is LNHDA, CDR2 SQIVND, per germline (reference sequence). The CDR3 covers 13 residues. Trimming took 5 bases from V and 0 from J, leaving 7 bases between them.